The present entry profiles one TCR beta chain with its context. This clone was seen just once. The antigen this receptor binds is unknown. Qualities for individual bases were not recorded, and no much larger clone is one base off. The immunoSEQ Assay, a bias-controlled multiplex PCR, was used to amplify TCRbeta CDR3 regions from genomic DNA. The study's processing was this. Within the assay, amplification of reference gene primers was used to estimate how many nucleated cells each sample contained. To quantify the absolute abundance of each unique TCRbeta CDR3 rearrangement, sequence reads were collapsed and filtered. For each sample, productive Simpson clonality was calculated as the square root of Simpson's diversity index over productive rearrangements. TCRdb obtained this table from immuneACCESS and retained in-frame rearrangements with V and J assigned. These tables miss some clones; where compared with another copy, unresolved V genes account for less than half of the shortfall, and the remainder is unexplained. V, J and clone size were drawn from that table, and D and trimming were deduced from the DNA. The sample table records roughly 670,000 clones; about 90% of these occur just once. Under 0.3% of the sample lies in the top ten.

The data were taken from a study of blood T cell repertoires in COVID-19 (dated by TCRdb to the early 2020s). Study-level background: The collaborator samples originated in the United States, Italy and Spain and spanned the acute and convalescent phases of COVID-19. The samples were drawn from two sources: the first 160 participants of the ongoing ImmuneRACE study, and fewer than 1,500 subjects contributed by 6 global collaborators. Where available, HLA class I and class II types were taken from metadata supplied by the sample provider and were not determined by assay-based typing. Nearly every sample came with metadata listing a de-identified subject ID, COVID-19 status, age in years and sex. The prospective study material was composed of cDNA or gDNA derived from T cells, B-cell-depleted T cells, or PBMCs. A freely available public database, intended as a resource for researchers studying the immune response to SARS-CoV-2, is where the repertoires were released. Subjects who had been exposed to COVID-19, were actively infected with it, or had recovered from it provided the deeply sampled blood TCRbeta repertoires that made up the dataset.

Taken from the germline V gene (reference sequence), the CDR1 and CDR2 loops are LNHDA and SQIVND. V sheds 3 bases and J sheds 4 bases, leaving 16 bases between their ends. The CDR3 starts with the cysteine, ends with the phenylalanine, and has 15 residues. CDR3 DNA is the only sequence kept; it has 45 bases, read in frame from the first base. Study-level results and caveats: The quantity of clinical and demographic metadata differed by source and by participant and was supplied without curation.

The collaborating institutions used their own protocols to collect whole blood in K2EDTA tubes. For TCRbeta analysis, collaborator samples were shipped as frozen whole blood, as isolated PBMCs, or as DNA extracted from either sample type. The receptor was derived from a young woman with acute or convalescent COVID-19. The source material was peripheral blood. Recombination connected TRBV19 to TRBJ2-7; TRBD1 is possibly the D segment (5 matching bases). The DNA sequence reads TGTGCCAGTAGTATCTTCTTGGGGCAGCAATACGAGCAGTACTTC. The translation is CASSIFLGQQYEQYF.